Each of the 30 T cell receptor beta chains below was sequenced from the same sample in a study of T cell responses to AZD1222 COVID-19 vaccine. Clones were read by immunoSEQ multiplex PCR, and TCRdb kept only the in-frame ones, dropping some. Here the sample spans 150,000 to 200,000 clones, around 91% being singletons. The input for sequencing was peripheral blood, taken 28 days after the second AZD1222 dose. The receptors originated from an adult who received the AZD1222 COVID-19 vaccine.

This rearrangement joins TRBV30 to TRBJ2-2; D gene uncertain. The CDR3 has 13 amino acids. The germline V and J ends were trimmed by 2 bases and 3 bases, with 7 bases remaining between them. Germline V gene sequence: CDR1 GTSNPN, CDR2 SVGIG (reference sequence). CDR3 sequence: CAWSYRDTGELFF. The CDR3 coding sequence is TGTGCCTGGAGTTACAGAGACACCGGGGAGCTGTTTTTT.

The V gene is TRBV30, the J gene TRBJ1-4, with no clear D. V was pared by 4 bases and J by 6 bases, with 12 bases between. This CDR3 is 13 amino acids long. The V gene's germline CDR1 is GTSNPN and CDR2 SVGIG (reference sequence). This CDR3 reads CAWTRTRHEKLFF. The CDR3 region has the DNA TGTGCCTGGACTCGGACCAGACATGAAAAACTGTTTTTT.

This chain links TRBV4-2 with TRBJ1-1; 7 bases fit TRBD1. With V trimmed by 4 bases and J by 7 bases, 12 bases remained unmatched. CDR1 is LGHNA and CDR2 is YNFKEQ in the germline V gene. CDR3 length: 15 residues. The CDR3 spells CASSPSDRAGGEAFF. The DNA for the CDR3 is TGTGCCAGCAGCCCCAGCGACAGGGCCGGGGGTGAAGCTTTCTTT.

The chain joins TRBV30 to TRBJ2-6, with D possibly matching TRBD2 (5 bases). The CDR3 totals 14 residues. V lost 5 bases to trimming and J lost 3 bases, with 11 bases between them. CDR1 GTSNPN and CDR2 SVGIG come from the germline V gene (reference sequence). The CDR3 protein is CAWSLDYGANVLTF. In DNA form, the CDR3 reads TGTGCCTGGTCCCTAGACTATGGGGCCAACGTCCTGACTTTC.

The V call is TRBV4-1, the J call TRBJ2-5, with D tentatively TRBD1 (6 bases). The CDR3 contains 15 residues. The ends were cut back, 4 bases at V and 1 base at J, with 13 bases in the middle. The germline CDR1 and CDR2 sequences are MGHRA and YSYEKL. CDR3 bases: TGCGCCAGCAGCCCAGGGGCCGTTCCCCAAGAGACCCAGTACTTC. This gives the protein CASSPGAVPQETQYF.

The J gene is TRBJ2-1, the V gene TRBV6-2 or TRBV6-3; D not resolved. V shed 2 bases and J shed 10 bases, with 9 bases lying between them. Germline V gives CDR1 MNHEY, CDR2 SVGEGT. The CDR3 has 12 residues. CDR3 DNA: TGTGCCAGCAGTTACCCGGATACGGAGCAGTTCTTC. Protein: CASSYPDTEQFF.

The chain carries TRBV27 and TRBJ1-1; perhaps TRBD1 as D (6 bases). Germline-derived CDR1 and CDR2 are MNHEY and SMNVEV (reference sequence). V lost 6 bases and J lost 9, with 17 bases in between. The CDR3 length is 13 residues. The CDR3 sequence is CASSRSGTYQAFF. The CDR3 DNA reads TGTGCCAGCAGCAGAAGCGGGACATATCAAGCTTTCTTT.

The V gene is TRBV6-1, the J gene TRBJ2-3, with 10 bases matching TRBD2. After removal of 2 bases from V and 1 base from J, the junction contained 6 bases not matched to a gene. CDR1 and CDR2 from the germline V gene are MNHNS and SASEGT. The CDR3 spans 17 residues. The CDR3 bases are TGTGCCAGCAGTGAACCAGCGGGGGGGCGGGGCACAGATACGCAGTATTTT. Translation gives CASSEPAGGRGTDTQYF.

The chain combines TRBV3-1 (or the pseudogene TRBV3-2) with TRBJ2-5; no firm D call. V was cut by 0 bases and J by 7 bases, with 6 bases left in between. CDR1 LGHDT and CDR2 YNNKEL come from the germline V gene (reference sequence). CDR3 length: 12 residues. CDR3 region: CASSQDRGTQYF. CDR3 sequence (DNA): TGTGCCAGCAGCCAAGACCGCGGGACCCAGTACTTC.

The chain joins TRBV3-1 (or the pseudogene TRBV3-2) to TRBJ1-4; D possibly corresponds to TRBD1 (6 bases). Trimming removed 4 bases at V and 5 bases at J, with 17 bases between. The CDR3 is 16 amino acids. CDR1 and CDR2 from the germline V gene are LGHDT and YNNKEL (reference sequence). The CDR3 DNA sequence: TGTGCCAGCAGCCCAGGCGTGGGGGGCGGGAATGAAAAACTGTTTTTT. Translating it yields CASSPGVGGGNEKLFF.

This rearrangement joins TRBV28 to TRBJ1-2, with unresolved D. The germline V and J ends were trimmed by 4 bases and 4 bases, with 7 bases remaining between them. Looked up from germline, CDR1 is MDHEN and CDR2 is SYDVKM. This CDR3 comprises 12 residues. The CDR3 DNA reads as TGTGCCAGCAGTTACGGCACCTATGGCTACACCTTC. It codes for CASSYGTYGYTF.

The V gene is TRBV5-1, the J gene TRBJ1-5; D perhaps matches TRBD1 (6 bases). The germline V gene encodes CDR1 SGHRS and CDR2 YFSETQ. V was clipped by 0 bases and J by 5 bases, with 12 bases between them. The CDR3 consists of 15 residues. Here the CDR3 DNA reads TGCGCCAGCAGCTTGGGGGGGACATTTGATCAGCCCCAGCATTTT. Amino acids: CASSLGGTFDQPQHF.

This clone was seen just once. This CDR3 reads CASSQTGGGGQETQYF. The CDR3 DNA reads as TGCGCCAGCAGCCAGACCGGGGGAGGGGGCCAAGAGACCCAGTACTTC. The chain links TRBV5-1 to TRBJ2-5, with a weak D call TRBD2 (7 bases). Germline CDR1 is SGHRS and CDR2 is YFSETQ. This CDR3 spans 16 amino acids. Trimming took 4 bases from V and 1 from J, leaving 17 bases between them. The full variable domain, completed using reference TRBV5-1 and TRBJ2-5, is KAGVTQTPRYLIKTRGQQVTLSCSPISGHRSVSWYQQTPGQGLQFLFEYFSETQRNKGNFPGRFSGRQFSNSRSEMNVSTLELGDSALYLCASSQTGGGGQETQYFGPGTRLLVL.

This clone has a single count. The chain employs TRBV7-3 and TRBJ2-2; 8 nucleotides agree with TRBD1. CDR1 SGHTA and CDR2 FQGTGA come from the germline V gene. The CDR3 length is 14 residues. V was pared by 1 base and J by 6 bases, with 1 base of the junction left unmatched. CDR3 in DNA: TGTGCCAGCAGCTTAATGACAGGGGCCGGGGAGCTGTTTTTT. This gives the protein CASSLMTGAGELFF.

The V and J genes are TRBV6-5 and TRBJ2-3, with D possibly matching TRBD2 (5 bases). The V end was cut by 7 bases, the J end by 4 bases, with 18 bases between. The CDR3 sequence is 15 residues long. CDR1 is MNHEY and CDR2 is SVGAGI in the germline V gene. The CDR3 DNA sequence: TGTGCCAGCAAAGAGGCGGGTAAGAGTGCAGATACGCAGTATTTT. Translation gives CASKEAGKSADTQYF.

This clone appeared a single time. V is TRBV28 and J is TRBJ2-1; unclear D gene. The V gene's germline CDR1 is MDHEN and CDR2 SYDVKM. Trimming took 5 bases from V and 5 from J, leaving 10 bases between them. The CDR3 spans 13 residues. CDR3 coding DNA: TGTGCCAGCAGTACCAGACTCAACAATGAGCAGTTCTTC. Protein: CASSTRLNNEQFF. The full variable domain, in which reference TRBV28 and TRBJ2-1 provide the parts outside the CDR3, is DVKVTQSSRYLVKRTGEKVFLECVQDMDHENMFWYRQDPGLGLRLIYFSYDVKMKEKGDIPEGYSVSREKKERFSLILESASTNQTSMYLCASSTRLNNEQFFGPGTRLTVL.

The J gene is TRBJ2-1, the V gene TRBV10-1; 9 positions agree with TRBD1. Germline values: CDR1 WNHNN, CDR2 SYGVQD (reference sequence). The trim removed 5 bases at V and 8 bases at J, leaving 10 bases unmatched. The CDR3 totals 15 residues. The CDR3 sequence is CASSSPGQGGYEQFF. The CDR3 DNA follows: TGCGCCAGCAGTTCCCCGGGACAGGGAGGATATGAGCAGTTCTTC.

The chain is built from TRBV7-9 and TRBJ2-2; D call uncertain. V was trimmed by 0 bases and J by 4 bases, leaving 6 bases between them. This CDR3 spans 14 amino acids. The germline CDR1 and CDR2 sequences are SEHNR and FQNEAQ (reference sequence). For the CDR3, the DNA is TGTGCCAGCAGCTTAGCGATAGGCACCGGGGAGCTGTTTTTT. It is translated as CASSLAIGTGELFF. Full variable domain (outside the CDR3, taken from reference TRBV7-9 and TRBJ2-2): DTGVSQNPRHKITKRGQNVTFRCDPISEHNRLYWYRQTLGQGPEFLTYFQNEAQLEKSRLLSDRFSAERPKGSFSTLEIQRTEQGDSAMYLCASSLAIGTGELFFGEGSRLTVL.

This CDR3 reads CASSLARQGGWEKLFF. The CDR3 DNA sequence: TGTGCCAGCAGCTTAGCGAGGCAGGGGGGTTGGGAAAAACTGTTTTTT. The V gene is TRBV7-2, the J gene TRBJ1-4; TRBD1 agrees at 7 bases. This CDR3 contains 16 residues. The trim removed 0 bases at V and 8 bases at J, leaving 9 bases unmatched. The germline CDR1 and CDR2 sequences are SGHTA and FQGNSA.

The V and J genes are TRBV12-5 and TRBJ2-3; 8 bases match TRBD2. CDR3 size: 17 residues. CDR1 is LGHNT and CDR2 is FRNRAP in the germline V gene. Germline trimming cut 0 bases from V and 1 base from J; bases unmatched to any gene: 6. CDR3 bases: TGTGCTAGTGGTTTGGTACAAAGCGGGAGCGGCACAGATACGCAGTATTTT. Its protein product is CASGLVQSGSGTDTQYF.

The rearrangement links TRBV28 to TRBJ2-6; D is perhaps TRBD1 or TRBD2 (5 bases each). The CDR3 has 15 amino acids. The germline V gene encodes CDR1 MDHEN and CDR2 SYDVKM. Trimming cost V 3 bases and J 2 bases, with 8 bases left between them. CDR3 amino acids: CASSFQGPGANVLTF. The DNA of the CDR3 is TGTGCCAGCAGTTTTCAGGGACCTGGGGCCAACGTCCTGACTTTC.

This clone was observed a single time. The rearrangement links TRBV2 to TRBJ1-2; D unresolved. The germline gives CDR1 SNHLY, CDR2 FYNNEI. Trimming left V 2 bases short and J 4 bases short, with 8 bases between. The CDR3 has 13 residues. CDR3 DNA: TGTGCCAGCAGTGAACTGGCCCTCTATGGCTACACCTTC. Amino acids: CASSELALYGYTF.

This CDR3 reads CASSPGTSGNYNEQFF. The CDR3 bases are TGTGCCAGCAGTCCGGGGACTAGCGGGAACTACAATGAGCAGTTCTTC. The chain couples TRBV28 to TRBJ2-1, with TRBD2 identical over 13 bases. The CDR3 covers 16 residues. J was trimmed by 3 bases and V by 5 bases; bases with no gene match: 4. Looked up from germline, CDR1 is MDHEN and CDR2 is SYDVKM.

This rearrangement joins TRBV11-2 to TRBJ1-3; unclear D gene. CDR3 length: 15 residues. The germline V gene has CDR1 SGHAT and CDR2 FQNNGV. V was pared by 1 base and J by 0 bases, with 7 bases between. The CDR3 loop is CASSLARLSGNTIYF. In DNA form, the CDR3 reads TGTGCCAGCAGCTTAGCTCGTCTCTCTGGAAACACCATATATTTT.

The genes are TRBV6-1 and TRBJ1-5; D may be TRBD1 (6 bases). The CDR3 contains 18 residues. The V end was cut by 1 base, the J end by 2 bases, with 18 bases between. Germline CDR1 MNHNS, CDR2 SASEGT. The CDR3, as DNA: TGTGCCAGCAGTGAAGACGGCAGGGGAGCGCAGGGCAATCAGCCCCAGCATTTT. Translated: CASSEDGRGAQGNQPQHF.

This sequence joins TRBV5-1 and TRBJ1-2; no firm D call. This CDR3 contains 13 residues. V gave up 0 bases and J gave up 10 bases, with 13 bases separating them. The germline CDR1 and CDR2 sequences are SGHRS and YFSETQ. The CDR3 nucleotides read TGCGCCAGCAGCTTGGGTGGGTTCGTCGACTACACCTTC. Amino acid sequence: CASSLGGFVDYTF.

The chain joins TRBV6-2 or TRBV6-3 to TRBJ2-1, with 13 positions matching TRBD2. Germline V gene sequence: CDR1 MNHEY, CDR2 SVGEGT. V lost 0 bases to trimming and J lost 9 bases; unmatched junction nucleotides: 11. The CDR3 has 18 residues. The CDR3, as DNA: TGTGCCAGCAGTTACTCGACTAGCGGGAGGACCCTCGTCGTTGAGCAGTTCTTC. Translating gives CASSYSTSGRTLVVEQFF.

The gene calls are TRBV5-1 and TRBJ1-2; D not resolved. V lost 5 bases and J lost 2, with 7 bases in between. This CDR3 is built from 12 residues. From germline, CDR1 is SGHRS and CDR2 YFSETQ. CDR3 residues: CASRQENYGYTF. The CDR3 bases are TGCGCCAGCAGGCAGGAGAACTATGGCTACACCTTC.

The rearrangement joins TRBV7-9 to TRBJ2-3; tentative D call: TRBD2 (5 bases). From germline, CDR1 is SEHNR and CDR2 FQNEAQ (reference sequence). The germline V and J ends were trimmed by 7 bases and 4 bases, with 12 bases remaining between them. CDR3 length: 13 residues. CDR3 DNA sequence: TGTGCCAGCACCTTCGTAGCGCCAGATACGCAGTATTTT. It encodes CASTFVAPDTQYF.

This rearrangement joins TRBV30 to TRBJ1-3; D is possibly TRBD1 (6 bases). Germline CDR1 and CDR2: GTSNPN and SVGIG (reference sequence). The ends were cut back, 0 bases at V and 1 base at J, with 13 bases in the middle. The length of the CDR3 is 16 residues. CDR3 coding DNA: TGTGCCTGGAGTGTACGGTGGGGGGCTTCTGGAAACACCATATATTTT. It encodes CAWSVRWGASGNTIYF. The full variable domain, rest sourced from reference TRBV30 and TRBJ1-3, is SQTIHQWPATLVQPVGSPLSLECTVEGTSNPNLYWYRQAAGRGLQLLFYSVGIGQISSEVPQNLSASRPQDRQFILSSKKLLLSDSGFYLCAWSVRWGASGNTIYFGEGSWLTVV.